Presented here are 30 T cell receptor beta chains from one specimen sequenced in a study of blood T cell repertoires in COVID-19. Measured with immunoSEQ multiplex PCR; TCRdb has only the in-frame clones, and not every one. The sample carries fewer than 300,000 clones, 85% to 90% recorded once. Source material: PBMCs or T cells enriched from blood (not recorded which). The receptors were gathered from a man aged 35-49 years who had recovered from COVID-19.

This clone was recorded a few times. This chain connects TRBV29-1 to TRBJ1-5; TRBD1 aligns across 7 bases. The CDR3 has 14 residues. Losses at the gene ends were 1 base for V and 7 bases for J; bases not matched to a gene: 7. The germline gives CDR1 SQVTM, CDR2 ANQGSEA. The CDR3 nucleotides are TGCAGCGTTGAAGTTCCAGGGGGAAGCCAGCCCCAGCATTTT. Translation gives CSVEVPGGSQPQHF. Full variable domain (missing parts from reference TRBV29-1 and TRBJ1-5): SAVISQKPSRDICQRGTSLTIQCQVDSQVTMMFWYRQQPGQSLTLIATANQGSEATYESGFVIDKFPISRPNLTFSTLTVSNMSPEDSSIYLCSVEVPGGSQPQHFGDGTRLSIL.

The chain links TRBV28 to TRBJ1-1; no definite D call. The CDR3 extends over 16 amino acids. Per the germline V gene, CDR1 is MDHEN and CDR2 is SYDVKM. V lost 7 bases and J lost 0, with 18 bases in between. Written as DNA, the CDR3 is TGTGCCAGCACCCACTCAACGGTTCCTATGAACACTGAAGCTTTCTTT. It encodes CASTHSTVPMNTEAFF. Full variable domain (remainder filled in from reference TRBV28 and TRBJ1-1): DVKVTQSSRYLVKRTGEKVFLECVQDMDHENMFWYRQDPGLGLRLIYFSYDVKMKEKGDIPEGYSVSREKKERFSLILESASTNQTSMYLCASTHSTVPMNTEAFFGQGTRLTVV.

This chain joins TRBV30 and TRBJ1-6; TRBD1 might be the D (6 bases). V lost 0 bases to trimming and J lost 9 bases, with 12 bases between them. This CDR3 has 14 residues. CDR1 and CDR2 (germline): GTSNPN, SVGIG (reference sequence). As DNA, the CDR3 is TGTGCCTGGAGTGTACCTGGGGGGGCTTCACCCCTCCACTTT. Translation gives CAWSVPGGASPLHF.

The J gene is TRBJ1-4, the V gene TRBV4-1; TRBD1 agrees at 9 bases. The germline V gene has CDR1 MGHRA and CDR2 YSYEKL. This CDR3 is 16 amino acids long. The ends lost 0 bases at V and 5 bases at J; junction bases unmatched: 4. The CDR3 nucleotides are TGCGCCAGCAGCCAAGATCCCGGGACAGGGAATGAAAAACTGTTTTTT. This encodes CASSQDPGTGNEKLFF.

The chain has TRBV19 and TRBJ2-3; D remains ambiguous. Germline lookup yields CDR1 LNHDA and CDR2 SQIVND (reference sequence). The CDR3 runs to 14 residues. The ends were cut back, 8 bases at V and 1 base at J, with 13 bases in the middle. CDR3 DNA sequence: TGTGCCAGTTGCCGGGTATGGGGCACAGATACGCAGTATTTT. It encodes CASCRVWGTDTQYF.

CDR3 residues: CASTYEGHSNEQFF. CDR3 bases: TGCGCCAGCACCTATGAGGGCCACAGCAATGAGCAGTTCTTC. The genes are TRBV5-1 and TRBJ2-1; D may be TRBD2 (5 bases). The CDR3 runs to 14 residues. Germline assignment: CDR1 SGHRS and CDR2 YFSETQ. Trimming pared 6 bases from V and 6 bases from J, leaving 16 bases between.

The gene calls are TRBV19 and TRBJ2-6; 8 nucleotides agree with TRBD1. The CDR3 sequence is 18 residues long. Germline CDR1 reads LNHDA; CDR2 reads SQIVND (reference sequence). J gave up 3 bases and V 5 bases, and 12 bases lay outside the gene matches. The CDR3 bases are TGTGCCAGTAGTTTACAAAGGTCAGGGGGCGGTGGGGCCAACGTCCTGACTTTC. Translating it yields CASSLQRSGGGGANVLTF.

The rearrangement joins TRBV19 to TRBJ1-2, with 8 bases identical to TRBD1. The ends lost 3 bases at V and 4 bases at J; junction bases unmatched: 7. This CDR3 spans 15 amino acids. CDR1 is LNHDA and CDR2 is SQIVND in the germline V gene (reference sequence). This CDR3 reads CASSIGQGAVYGYTF. The CDR3, as DNA: TGTGCCAGTAGTATTGGTCAGGGGGCCGTCTATGGCTACACCTTC.

This rearrangement joins TRBV11-3 to TRBJ2-7; possible D gene TRBD1, 6 bases. Trimming stripped 4 bases from V and 3 bases from J, with 16 bases between. CDR3 length: 15 residues. Germline-derived CDR1 and CDR2 are SGHNT and YENEEA. CDR3 region: CASSSDNRVHYEQYF. The CDR3 DNA is TGTGCCAGCAGCTCAGATAACAGGGTGCACTACGAGCAGTACTTC. Full variable domain (outside the CDR3, taken from reference TRBV11-3 and TRBJ2-7): EAGVVQSPRYKIIEKKQPVAFWCNPISGHNTLYWYLQNLGQGPELLIRYENEEAVDDSQLPKDRFSAERLKGVDSTLKIQPAELGDSAVYLCASSSDNRVHYEQYFGPGTRLTVT.

V and J are TRBV6-5 and TRBJ1-5; 7 bases are a match to TRBD1. The V gene end was trimmed by 6 bases and the J gene end by 3 bases; junction bases not matched to a gene: 5. The CDR3 has 14 amino acids. Germline CDR1 reads MNHEY; CDR2 reads SVGAGI. The CDR3 DNA reads TGTGCCAGCAGGAAGGGACAGTACAATCAGCCCCAGCATTTT. Amino acid sequence: CASRKGQYNQPQHF.

This rearrangement joins TRBV6-5 to TRBJ2-5; 7 bases line up with TRBD1. The ends lost 6 bases at V and 5 bases at J; junction bases unmatched: 12. The CDR3 spans 15 residues. Germline V CDR1 and CDR2: MNHEY, SVGAGI. DNA of the CDR3: TGTGCCAGCAGCCTATTACAGGGGATCGGGGAGACCCAGTACTTC. This gives the protein CASSLLQGIGETQYF.

This chain connects TRBV6-5 to TRBJ2-1; 8 positions match TRBD1. CDR3 length equals 13 residues. Trimming at V came to 7 bases and at J to 5 bases, leaving 4 bases not matched to a gene. Germline V gives CDR1 MNHEY, CDR2 SVGAGI. As DNA, the CDR3 is TGTGCCAGCAATACGGACAGGGACAATGAGCAGTTCTTC. This encodes CASNTDRDNEQFF.

The chain links TRBV5-1 to TRBJ1-4; 8 bases line up with TRBD1. Germline-derived CDR1 and CDR2 are SGHRS and YFSETQ. The CDR3 is made up of 15 amino acids. J lost 7 bases, V lost 4 bases, and 9 bases had no gene match. As DNA, the CDR3 is TGCGCCAGCAGCCTGGAAGGACAGGGCTTTGAAAAACTGTTTTTT. Its translation is CASSLEGQGFEKLFF.

This CDR3 is CASSEGTGPYSNQPQHF. DNA of the CDR3: TGTGCCAGCAGTGAAGGGACAGGACCATATAGCAATCAGCCCCAGCATTTT. The chain is built from TRBV6-1 and TRBJ1-5; 7 bases are a match to TRBD1. This CDR3 contains 17 residues. V was pared by 1 base and J by 0 bases, with 6 bases of the junction left unmatched. Germline V gene sequence: CDR1 MNHNS, CDR2 SASEGT.

The chain is built from TRBV5-1 and TRBJ1-1; 11 bases line up with TRBD1. V was clipped by 2 bases and J by 3 bases; unmatched bases: 6. Germline loops: CDR1 SGHRS, CDR2 YFSETQ. The CDR3 contains 16 residues. This chain's CDR3 is CASSFRGTGGYTEAFF. CDR3 in DNA: TGCGCCAGCAGCTTTCGAGGGACAGGGGGTTACACTGAAGCTTTCTTT.

This clone was counted only a few times. The V call is TRBV19, the J call TRBJ2-7; D possibly corresponds to TRBD1 (5 bases). CDR3 size: 14 residues. CDR1 LNHDA and CDR2 SQIVND come from the germline V gene (reference sequence). The germline V and J ends were trimmed by 5 bases and 2 bases, with 13 bases remaining between them. CDR3 sequence reads: CASSLDTRAYEQYF. The CDR3 DNA reads TGTGCCAGTAGTCTGGACACAAGGGCCTACGAGCAGTACTTC.

The CDR3 nucleotides are TGTGCCAGCTCACAGAGCTCTGGAAACACCATATATTTT. Its protein product is CASSQSSGNTIYF. This chain uses TRBV18 with TRBJ1-3; D is uncertain. Germline lookup yields CDR1 KGHSH and CDR2 LQKENI. Trimming cost V 4 bases and J 0 bases, with 4 bases left between them. The CDR3 contains 13 residues.

The chain combines TRBV11-2 with TRBJ2-1; TRBD2 matches at 9 bases. Germline V gene sequence: CDR1 SGHAT, CDR2 FQNNGV. CDR3 length: 16 amino acids. Unmatched junction bases numbered 10, after V lost 5 bases and J lost 5 bases. CDR3 nucleotide sequence: TGTGCCAGCAGCCCAGGGAGCCTAGCGGGACACAATGAGCAGTTCTTC. Its protein is CASSPGSLAGHNEQFF.

The genes are TRBV6-1 and TRBJ2-1; 10 bases match TRBD1. The V segment lost 6 bases and the J segment 4 bases; nucleotides outside the gene matches: 9. In germline, CDR1 is MNHNS, CDR2 SASEGT. This CDR3 has 16 residues. The DNA of the CDR3 is TGTGCCAGCAGCGAACGAGACAGGGGGCTGTACAATGAGCAGTTCTTC. It yields the protein CASSERDRGLYNEQFF.

The chain has TRBV19 and TRBJ1-4; TRBD1 might be the D (5 bases). Trimming removed 3 bases from V and 10 bases from J, with 18 bases in between. The CDR3 consists of 15 residues. The germline V gene encodes CDR1 LNHDA and CDR2 SQIVND (reference sequence). The CDR3 loop is CASSMQVPTQGKLFF. In DNA form, the CDR3 reads TGTGCCAGTAGTATGCAGGTGCCAACCCAGGGAAAACTGTTTTTT.

The V gene is TRBV5-4, the J gene TRBJ1-1; 7 positions match TRBD1. V was pared by 4 bases and J by 4 bases, with 7 bases of the junction left unmatched. This CDR3 has 14 residues. Per germline, CDR1 SGHNT and CDR2 YYREEE (reference sequence). The CDR3 loop is CASSRQGLGTEAFF. The CDR3 bases are TGTGCCAGCAGCCGACAGGGTTTGGGCACTGAAGCTTTCTTT.

This rearrangement joins TRBV7-9 to TRBJ1-1, with D possibly matching TRBD1 (5 bases). The CDR3 is 13 amino acids. With 5 bases removed from V and 2 bases from J, the gap between germline ends came to 9 bases. Germline values: CDR1 SEHNR, CDR2 FQNEAQ (reference sequence). The CDR3 loop reads CASSPGFNTEAFF. CDR3 nucleotides: TGTGCCAGCAGCCCAGGGTTCAACACTGAAGCTTTCTTT.

V gene TRBV3-1 (or the pseudogene TRBV3-2) combines with J gene TRBJ1-6, with D possibly matching TRBD1 (5 bases). The CDR3 runs 15 residues. V lost 2 bases, J lost 7 bases, and 12 bases lay in between. Per the germline V gene, CDR1 is LGHDT and CDR2 is YNNKEL (reference sequence). CDR3 sequence: CASSQLVRANSPLHF. In DNA, the CDR3 is TGTGCCAGCAGCCAATTGGTCAGGGCAAATTCACCCCTCCACTTT.

The chain employs TRBV9 and TRBJ2-7, with D maybe TRBD2 (5 bases). Trimming removed 0 bases at V and 3 bases at J, with 16 bases between. The V gene's germline CDR1 is SGDLS and CDR2 YYNGEE. This CDR3 spans 16 amino acids. CDR3 residues: CASSVAPGGKGYEQYF. The CDR3 region has the DNA TGTGCCAGCAGCGTAGCCCCAGGAGGAAAAGGCTACGAGCAGTACTTC. The full variable domain, in which reference TRBV9 and TRBJ2-7 provide the parts outside the CDR3, is DSGVTQTPKHLITATGQRVTLRCSPRSGDLSVYWYQQSLDQGLQFLIQYYNGEERAKGNILERFSAQQFPDLHSELNLSSLELGDSALYFCASSVAPGGKGYEQYFGPGTRLTVT.

V is TRBV6-5 and J is TRBJ2-7, with 9 bases aligning to TRBD1. The V segment lost 2 bases and the J segment 5 bases; nucleotides outside the gene matches: 10. CDR1 and CDR2 (germline): MNHEY, SVGAGI. The CDR3 covers 16 residues. The CDR3 nucleotides read TGTGCCAGCAGTTACGCCCTTAAACAGGGGGCCCACGAGCAGTACTTC. This sequence encodes CASSYALKQGAHEQYF.

This clone was counted between two and nine times. CDR3 sequence (DNA): TGTGCCAGCAGCTCCACAGGGCGGGAGAGGGGGGAGCTGTTTTTT. Amino acids: CASSSTGRERGELFF. The genes are TRBV7-6 and TRBJ2-2; TRBD2 is a possible D gene (7 bases). The V gene lost 4 bases and the J gene lost 8 bases, with 17 bases spanning the gap. This CDR3 comprises 15 residues. Germline V CDR1 and CDR2: SGHVS, FNYEAQ.

This clone was seen a single time. The rearrangement links TRBV19 to TRBJ2-7, with TRBD1 matching over 7 bases. The CDR3 extends over 13 amino acids. Trimming at V came to 7 bases and at J to 3 bases, leaving 6 bases not matched to a gene. Germline V CDR1 and CDR2: LNHDA, SQIVND (reference sequence). The CDR3 loop is CASTGDSNYEQYF. In DNA form, the CDR3 reads TGTGCCAGTACCGGGGACAGCAACTACGAGCAGTACTTC. Full variable domain (missing parts from reference TRBV19 and TRBJ2-7): DGGITQSPKYLFRKEGQNVTLSCEQNLNHDAMYWYRQDPGQGLRLIYYSQIVNDFQKGDIAEGYSVSREKKESFPLTVTSAQKNPTAFYLCASTGDSNYEQYFGPGTRLTVT.

The J gene is TRBJ1-6, the V gene TRBV25-1; 9 bases align to TRBD1. There are 18 residues in the CDR3. The germline V gene has CDR1 MGHDK and CDR2 SYGVNS. After removal of 3 bases from V and 3 bases from J, the junction contained 9 bases not matched to a gene. Here the CDR3 reads CASSDSQGARNYNSPLHF. The CDR3 DNA reads TGTGCCAGCAGTGATTCACAGGGGGCCCGCAACTATAATTCACCCCTCCACTTT. Using reference TRBV25-1 and TRBJ1-6 for the parts outside the CDR3, the full variable domain is EADIYQTPRYLVIGTGKKITLECSQTMGHDKMYWYQQDPGMELHLIHYSYGVNSTEKGDLSSESTVSRIRTEHFPLTLESARPSHTSQYLCASSDSQGARNYNSPLHFGNGTRLTVT.

This CDR3 is CASSQGTVTGNTIYF. The CDR3 coding sequence is TGTGCCAGCAGCCAAGGGACTGTGACTGGAAACACCATATATTTT. The chain uses TRBV14 and TRBJ1-3; D remains unclear. There are 15 residues in the CDR3. CDR1 SGHDN and CDR2 FVKESK come from the germline V gene. Trimming stripped 1 base from V and 2 bases from J, with 9 bases between. Together with reference TRBV14 and TRBJ1-3, the CDR3 gives the full variable domain: EAGVTQFPSHSVIEKGQTVTLRCDPISGHDNLYWYRRVMGKEIKFLLHFVKESKQDESGMPNNRFLAERTGGTYSTLKVQPAELEDSGVYFCASSQGTVTGNTIYFGEGSWLTVV.

This chain connects TRBV5-1 to TRBJ2-2; 7 bases agree with TRBD2. V shed 4 bases and J 5 bases; nucleotides not matched to a gene: 14. Germline V CDR1 and CDR2: SGHRS, YFSETQ. CDR3 length: 17 amino acids. CDR3 DNA: TGCGCCAGCAGCCCACCCCGGGGAGGGGCCGGAACCGGGGAGCTGTTTTTT. As protein: CASSPPRGGAGTGELFF.